What follows are 25 T cell receptor beta chains derived from one specimen sequenced in a study of CD8 T cells in ankylosing spondylitis. MiXCR, run by TCRdb on the 5' RACE reads, gives a single entry per CDR3 protein. This table holds 200,000 to 300,000 distinct CDR3 sequences, about 30% found once. Sequencing was done on a sample of blood, either unsorted or a sorted T cell fraction (not recorded which). The receptors derive from a male donor with ankylosing spondylitis or in good health (not recorded which).

This clonotype occurred a few times. V gene TRBV27 combines with J gene TRBJ1-5; tentative D call: TRBD1 (5 bases). CDR1 is MNHEY, CDR2 SMNVEV, per germline (reference sequence). The CDR3 consists of 16 residues. V was clipped by 5 bases and J by 0 bases, with 14 bases between them. The CDR3, as DNA: TGTGCCAGCAGTCGTGGGGGAATCTATAGCAATCAGCCCCAGCATTTT. Its translation: CASSRGGIYSNQPQHF.

This clonotype was detected a few times. The chain recombines TRBV7-8 with TRBJ1-5; D remains unclear. Between the trimmed V and J ends, which lost 6 bases and 0 bases, there was a span of 3 bases. Germline V gene data show CDR1 as SGHVS and CDR2 as FQNEAQ. The length of the CDR3 is 12 residues. CDR3 sequence (DNA): TGTGCCAGCAGTTATAGCAATCAGCCCCAGCATTTT. Its protein product is CASSYSNQPQHF.

The V call is TRBV2, the J call TRBJ1-1; TRBD1 matches 7 bases. Germline assignment: CDR1 SNHLY and CDR2 FYNNEI. This CDR3 is 14 amino acids long. Germline trimming cut 7 bases from V and 0 bases from J; bases unmatched to any gene: 5. CDR3 amino acids: CASKRQGMNTEAFF. Written as DNA, the CDR3 is TGTGCCAGCAAGAGACAGGGAATGAACACTGAAGCTTTCTTT.

This sequence joins TRBV5-5 and TRBJ1-4; D unresolved. V lost 0 bases to trimming and J lost 6 bases, with 12 bases between them. This CDR3 is built from 15 residues. Germline loops: CDR1 SGHKS, CDR2 YYEKEE (reference sequence). CDR3 DNA sequence: TGTGCCAGCAGCTTGGCCTCAGGAGGAGATGAAAAACTGTTTTTT. Translation: CASSLASGGDEKLFF.

This clonotype was observed a handful of times. The V and J genes are TRBV12-3 or TRBV12-4 and TRBJ2-2, with D perhaps matching TRBD2 (6 bases). The CDR3 sequence is 15 residues long. The ends were cut back, 10 bases at V and 4 bases at J, with 19 bases in the middle. The DNA for the CDR3 is TGTGCCACTCAGCGAGGTAGCGGTACCACCGGGGAGCTGTTTTTT. Protein: CATQRGSGTTGELFF.

The CDR3 is CASSLWAGANQETQYF. As DNA, the CDR3 is TGCGCCAGCAGCTTGTGGGCGGGGGCAAACCAAGAGACCCAGTACTTC. V and J are TRBV5-1 and TRBJ2-5; tentatively, D is TRBD2 (7 bases). Looked up from germline, CDR1 is SGHRS and CDR2 is YFSETQ. There are 16 residues in the CDR3. V lost 1 base, J lost 0 bases, and 13 bases lay in between.

This chain connects TRBV27 to TRBJ2-1; 9 bases align to TRBD1. The V segment lost 5 bases and the J segment 5 bases; nucleotides outside the gene matches: 7. There are 15 residues in the CDR3. CDR1 MNHEY and CDR2 SMNVEV come from the germline V gene (reference sequence). The CDR3 sequence is CASSPWTGVHNEQFF. CDR3 bases: TGTGCCAGCAGTCCCTGGACAGGGGTCCACAATGAGCAGTTCTTC.

The rearrangement joins TRBV12-3 or TRBV12-4 to TRBJ2-7; a possible D gene is TRBD1 (5 bases). This CDR3 has 14 residues. V was pared by 8 bases and J by 5 bases, with 19 bases between. DNA for the CDR3: TGTGCCAGCGGGCCCTCTTACAGGAAGGACGAGCAGTACTTC. It is translated as CASGPSYRKDEQYF.

This clonotype was seen a few times. V usage is TRBV10-2 and J usage is TRBJ1-2; D not certain. Germline CDR1 reads WSHSY; CDR2 reads SAAADI. V was cut by 3 bases and J by 6 bases, with 14 bases left in between. The CDR3 covers 14 residues. For the CDR3, the DNA is TGCGCCAGCAGTGACGGGTTTGTTAGGGATGGCTACACCTTC. Translating gives CASSDGFVRDGYTF.

This sequence joins TRBV20-1 and TRBJ2-1; TRBD2 matches 8 bases. Germline CDR1 reads DFQATT; CDR2 reads SNEGSKA (reference sequence). The trim removed 0 bases at V and 8 bases at J, leaving 9 bases unmatched. CDR3 length: 15 amino acids. The CDR3 bases are TGCAGTGCTAGAGATGGGGGACTAGTAATCGATGAGCAGTTCTTC. Protein product: CSARDGGLVIDEQFF.

The rearrangement uses TRBV20-1 and TRBJ1-1; no clear D gene. CDR3 size: 12 residues. Trimming removed 1 base at V and 4 bases at J, with 7 bases between. CDR1 and CDR2 (germline): DFQATT, SNEGSKA (reference sequence). The chain's CDR3 is CSARGIRTEAFF. DNA of the CDR3: TGCAGTGCTAGAGGGATTCGCACTGAAGCTTTCTTT.

The CDR3 nucleotides are TGCGCCAGCAGCTTGGGACAGTCTAATGAAAAACTGTTTTTT. It yields the protein CASSLGQSNEKLFF. V gene TRBV5-1 combines with J gene TRBJ1-4, with a weak D call TRBD1 (5 bases). The CDR3 extends over 14 amino acids. Per the germline V gene, CDR1 is SGHRS and CDR2 is YFSETQ. Deletions cut 0 bases from V and 3 bases from J, with 6 bases between.

In its sample, this clonotype was seen a few times. The CDR3 bases are TGTGCCAGCTCACCACCGACCTCGCCGGATACGCAGTATTTT. Translated, it gives CASSPPTSPDTQYF. This rearrangement joins TRBV18 to TRBJ2-3; D is ambiguous. The length of the CDR3 is 14 residues. Germline loops: CDR1 KGHSH, CDR2 LQKENI. Trimming pared 0 bases from V and 6 bases from J, leaving 10 bases between.

A few counts support this clonotype. The V gene is TRBV6-5, the J gene TRBJ1-6; possible D gene TRBD1, 5 bases. The germline V gene encodes CDR1 MNHEY and CDR2 SVGAGI. Trimming took 2 bases from V and 1 from J, leaving 6 bases between them. CDR3 length: 15 amino acids. CDR3 nucleotide sequence: TGTGCCAGCAGTTACGAGGGGTCCTATAATTCACCCCTCCACTTT. Translated: CASSYEGSYNSPLHF.

The chain is built from TRBV28 and TRBJ2-3; TRBD2 might be the D (6 bases). CDR1 is MDHEN, CDR2 SYDVKM, per germline. Trimming took off 7 bases at V and 3 bases at J, with 14 bases between the two ends. CDR3 length equals 14 residues. The CDR3 DNA is TGTGCCAGCACTCCTATGGAGGGTACAGATACGCAGTATTTT. Translated, it gives CASTPMEGTDTQYF.

The chain recombines TRBV20-1 with TRBJ2-7; no reliable D call. Trimming cost V 3 bases and J 2 bases, with 5 bases left between them. The CDR3 consists of 11 residues. Germline CDR1 is DFQATT and CDR2 is SNEGSKA (reference sequence). The CDR3 DNA sequence: TGCAGTGCTAGCCGGGCCTACGAGCAGTACTTC. Encoded protein: CSASRAYEQYF.

The chain is built from TRBV12-3 or TRBV12-4 and TRBJ2-3; the D call may be TRBD1 or TRBD2 (5 bases each). V was trimmed by 7 bases and J by 4 bases, leaving 18 bases between them. The CDR3 length is 15 residues. CDR3 sequence reads: CASTSGVGGADTQYF. CDR3 in DNA: TGTGCCAGCACCTCCGGGGTTGGGGGTGCAGATACGCAGTATTTT.

This chain connects TRBV28 to TRBJ1-5; maybe TRBD1 (5 bases). V gave up 5 bases and J gave up 7 bases, with 24 bases separating them. In germline, CDR1 is MDHEN, CDR2 SYDVKM. This CDR3 comprises 17 residues. The CDR3 reads CASSPPGRVGYKQPQHF. The CDR3 nucleotides are TGTGCCAGCAGTCCCCCCGGCAGGGTGGGGTACAAGCAGCCCCAGCATTTT.

This chain links TRBV11-2 with TRBJ2-1; 9 bases line up with TRBD2. The CDR3 is 14 residues long. The V and J ends lost 10 bases and 2 bases, in that order; junction bases with no gene match: 6. Germline V gene lookup returns CDR1 SGHAT and CDR2 FQNNGV. The CDR3 protein is CAIGRGGAYNEQFF. In nucleotides, the CDR3 is TGTGCCATTGGGCGGGGGGGCGCCTACAATGAGCAGTTCTTC.

This clonotype appeared a few times. The genes are TRBV20-1 and TRBJ2-7; 9 bases agree with TRBD2. Germline V gene lookup returns CDR1 DFQATT and CDR2 SNEGSKA (reference sequence). The trim removed 5 bases at V and 3 bases at J, leaving 8 bases unmatched. This CDR3 comprises 14 residues. The CDR3 DNA is TGCAGTGCTCCACCGGGTAGCGGGGGCTACGAGCAGTACTTC. This codes for CSAPPGSGGYEQYF.

The chain links TRBV7-2 to TRBJ2-3, with no clear D. The CDR3 runs to 15 residues. The germline V gene encodes CDR1 SGHTA and CDR2 FQGNSA. The V end lost 6 bases, the J end lost 2 bases, and 15 bases lay between the germline ends. DNA for the CDR3: TGTGCCAGCAGTCAAATAGGGATCGACACAGATACGCAGTATTTT. Translation: CASSQIGIDTDTQYF.

This clonotype was counted between two and nine times. The chain joins TRBV20-1 to TRBJ2-1; tentative D call: TRBD2 (5 bases). Trimming took 6 bases from V and 11 from J, leaving 11 bases between them. The length of the CDR3 is 10 residues. The germline gives CDR1 DFQATT, CDR2 SNEGSKA (reference sequence). The DNA of the CDR3 is TGCAGTGCCAACTTCGGGAAGCAGTTCTTC. Translating it yields CSANFGKQFF.

The V and J genes are TRBV5-5 and TRBJ1-2, with 11 bases that match TRBD1. Trimming removed 5 bases from V and 3 bases from J; junction bases left unmatched: 15. The CDR3 consists of 18 residues. Germline-derived CDR1 and CDR2 are SGHKS and YYEKEE (reference sequence). The CDR3 is CASRVDRDRGTLDYGYTF. CDR3 in DNA: TGTGCCAGCAGGGTTGACCGGGACAGGGGGACCCTGGACTATGGCTACACCTTC.

The chain has TRBV29-1 and TRBJ2-5; D unclear. Germline values: CDR1 SQVTM, CDR2 ANQGSEA. This CDR3 has 14 residues. Trimming stripped 7 bases from V and 8 bases from J, with 23 bases between. The CDR3 loop is CSAIKTRVQRTQYF. The CDR3 DNA reads TGCAGCGCGATCAAGACTCGAGTGCAAAGAACCCAGTACTTC. The full variable domain, rest sourced from reference TRBV29-1 and TRBJ2-5, is SAVISQKPSRDICQRGTSLTIQCQVDSQVTMMFWYRQQPGQSLTLIATANQGSEATYESGFVIDKFPISRPNLTFSTLTVSNMSPEDSSIYLCSAIKTRVQRTQYFGPGTRLLVL.

The gene calls are TRBV7-8 and TRBJ2-3, with 7 bases lining up with TRBD1. The V and J ends lost 4 bases and 0 bases, in that order; junction bases with no gene match: 4. This CDR3 has 15 residues. CDR1 SGHVS and CDR2 FQNEAQ come from the germline V gene. CDR3 loop: CASSSQGPSTDTQYF. CDR3 DNA: TGTGCCAGCAGCTCACAGGGGCCGAGCACAGATACGCAGTATTTT.